The 31 T cell receptor beta chains given below trace back to one sample, sequenced in a study of T cells in Graves' hyperthyroidism and ophthalmopathy (dated by TCRdb to the late 2010s). Library preparation employed multiplex PCR. Reads for this sample came from an Illumina HiSeq 2000. Amplification of TCR beta CDR3 regions was carried out from RNA transcripts. The first round of RT-PCR for the TCR CDR3 was performed with the HTBI primer set and the Qiagen OneStep RT-PCR kit. In-frame beta chains were kept once TCRdb had trimmed the public reads at Q25 with fastp and called clones with MiXCR. Every CDR3 protein is listed once, alongside the most common genes and DNA of its rows. Within this sample are 450,000 to 700,000 distinct CDR3 sequences, with just over 45% of them counted one time only. The ten largest clones capture 15% to 20% of the sample. Sequenced sample: peripheral blood or thyroid tissue (not recorded which). Receptors were obtained from an adult woman with Graves' disease, either hyperthyroidism or ophthalmopathy (not recorded which).

This clonotype appeared a single time. V is TRBV15 and J is TRBJ1-2, with 7 bases matching TRBD1. The CDR3 is made up of 13 amino acids. CDR1 and CDR2 from the germline V gene are LNHNV and YYDKDF (reference sequence). J was trimmed by 8 bases and V by 3 bases; bases with no gene match: 6. This CDR3 is CATSSAGQTGYTF. In nucleotides, the CDR3 is TGTGCCACCAGCAGCGCGGGACAGACGGGCTACACCTTC. Drawing the rest from reference TRBV15 and TRBJ1-2, the complete variable domain is DAMVIQNPRYQVTQFGKPVTLSCSQTLNHNVMYWYQQKSSQAPKLLFHYYDKDFNNEADTPDNFQSRRPNTSFCFLDIRSPGLGDTAMYLCATSSAGQTGYTFGSGTRLTVV.

This clonotype has more than one count but fewer than ten. The rearrangement joins TRBV5-1 to TRBJ1-6, with D maybe TRBD1 (6 bases). Between the trimmed V and J ends, which lost 3 bases and 6 bases, there was a span of 13 bases. Germline lookup yields CDR1 SGHRS and CDR2 YFSETQ. This CDR3 contains 15 residues. The CDR3 sequence: CASSYRTAPNSPLHF. CDR3 bases: TGCGCCAGCAGCTATAGGACAGCACCTAATTCACCCCTCCACTTT.

In regard to this clonotype: Since a much larger clone is just one base distant, this may be a read error. The rearrangement joins TRBV10-3 to TRBJ2-5; 16 bases are a match to TRBD2. Trimming cost V 5 bases and J 6 bases; bases outside gene matches: 6. The CDR3 is 16 residues long. The germline gives CDR1 ENHRY, CDR2 SYGVKD. CDR3 amino acids: CAISRGLAGGRKTQYF. CDR3 DNA sequence: TGTGCCATCAGTCGGGGACTAGCGGGAGGGAGAAAGACCCAGTACTTC.

This clonotype was counted at least ten times. The V gene is TRBV7-9, the J gene TRBJ1-3; D unclear. CDR1 and CDR2 from the germline V gene are SEHNR and FQNEAQ (reference sequence). Trimming removed 7 bases from V and 2 bases from J, with 12 bases in between. There are 14 residues in the CDR3. CDR3 DNA sequence: TGTGCCAGCACGCGTGGGGTGGCTGGAAACACCATATATTTT. Translating gives CASTRGVAGNTIYF. The full variable domain, completed using reference TRBV7-9 and TRBJ1-3, is DTGVSQNPRHKITKRGQNVTFRCDPISEHNRLYWYRQTLGQGPEFLTYFQNEAQLEKSRLLSDRFSAERPKGSFSTLEIQRTEQGDSAMYLCASTRGVAGNTIYFGEGSWLTVV.

This clonotype was picked up many times. The V call is TRBV2, the J call TRBJ2-2, with D perhaps TRBD2 (6 bases). This CDR3 comprises 14 residues. In germline, CDR1 is SNHLY, CDR2 FYNNEI. V lost 8 bases, J lost 1 base, and 11 bases lay in between. CDR3 loop: CASHWRENTGELFF. For the CDR3, the DNA is TGTGCCAGCCACTGGCGGGAGAACACCGGGGAGCTGTTTTTT.

There are a few counts of this clonotype. This chain connects TRBV2 to TRBJ1-5; D unresolved. Germline CDR1 is SNHLY and CDR2 is FYNNEI. V gave up 6 bases and J gave up 11 bases, with 14 bases separating them. The CDR3 contains 12 residues. CDR3 coding DNA: TGTGCCAGCAGCACCTACCAAGAGACCCAGCATTTT. Amino acid sequence: CASSTYQETQHF.

The V gene is TRBV11-2, the J gene TRBJ2-7, with a tentative D call TRBD1 (5 bases). Germline CDR1 and CDR2: SGHAT and FQNNGV. V shed 5 bases and J shed 3 bases, with 20 bases lying between them. The CDR3 consists of 16 residues. The CDR3 DNA reads TGTGCCAGCAGCGTTGGTTCAGGCAGGGAAGGCTACGAGCAGTACTTC. Its protein product is CASSVGSGREGYEQYF. Full variable domain (missing parts from reference TRBV11-2 and TRBJ2-7): EAGVAQSPRYKIIEKRQSVAFWCNPISGHATLYWYQQILGQGPKLLIQFQNNGVVDDSQLPKDRFSAERLKGVDSTLKIQPAKLEDSAVYLCASSVGSGREGYEQYFGPGTRLTVT.

In this sample, this clonotype turned up many times. The CDR3 protein is CASTEEGVIQRPQYF. Here the CDR3 DNA reads TGTGCCAGCACCGAGGAGGGGGTCATTCAGCGGCCCCAGTACTTC. The rearrangement joins TRBV2 to TRBJ2-5, with D possibly being TRBD1 or TRBD2 (6 bases each). V shed 7 bases and J shed 9 bases, with 24 bases lying between them. Looked up from germline, CDR1 is SNHLY and CDR2 is FYNNEI. This CDR3 region has 15 residues.

The chain uses TRBV7-9 and TRBJ2-6; TRBD2 agrees at 14 bases. With 11 bases clipped from V and 2 bases from J, the junction kept 5 bases outside the gene matches. CDR1 and CDR2 (germline): SEHNR, FQNEAQ (reference sequence). There are 16 residues in the CDR3. This CDR3 is CACTGLAGAGANVLTF. The CDR3 DNA sequence: TGTGCCTGCACGGGACTAGCGGGAGCTGGGGCCAACGTCCTGACTTTC.

Notes on this clonotype: This may come from a read error, since a much larger clone is one base off. The chain is built from TRBV19 and TRBJ2-6; tentatively, D is TRBD1 (6 bases). CDR1 and CDR2 (germline): LNHDA, SQIVND (reference sequence). This CDR3 is 13 amino acids long. The CDR3: CASSIQGSTAEAF. For the CDR3, the DNA is TGTGCCAGTAGTATCCAGGGGTCAACAGCTGAAGCTTTC.

The chain carries TRBV25-1 and TRBJ1-2, with 10 bases aligning to TRBD1. Germline assignment: CDR1 MGHDK and CDR2 SYGVNS. The ends lost 7 bases at V and 8 bases at J; junction bases unmatched: 13. The CDR3 runs 15 residues. The CDR3 DNA is TGTGCCAGCACGTCCACGGGACAGGGGCTGCGAGGCTACACCTTC. As protein: CASTSTGQGLRGYTF.

This clonotype showed up many times. The V and J genes are TRBV3-1 and TRBJ1-1, with no clear D. Germline CDR1 and CDR2: LGHDT and YNNKEL (reference sequence). The germline V and J ends were trimmed by 0 bases and 1 base, with 12 bases remaining between them. CDR3 length equals 16 residues. CDR3 nucleotide sequence: TGTGCCAGCAGCCAAGAAGCGGGTGAGGGGAACACTGAAGCTTTCTTT. Its translation: CASSQEAGEGNTEAFF.

The chain recombines TRBV7-9 with TRBJ2-5; D is perhaps TRBD1 (6 bases). The CDR3 spans 14 residues. Germline CDR1 SEHNR, CDR2 FQNEAQ (reference sequence). The germline V and J ends were trimmed by 4 bases and 2 bases, with 11 bases remaining between them. The CDR3 nucleotides are TGTGCCAGCAGCTACAGACAGGAGCAAGAGACCCAGTACTTC. This sequence encodes CASSYRQEQETQYF.

This sequence joins TRBV19 and TRBJ1-5, with D possibly TRBD1 on 6 matching bases. This CDR3 spans 13 amino acids. Per germline, CDR1 LNHDA and CDR2 SQIVND (reference sequence). The ends were cut back, 5 bases at V and 6 bases at J, with 11 bases in the middle. The CDR3 nucleotides read TGTGCCAGTAGTTCAGGGGCATTTCAGCCCCAGCATTTT. The encoded protein is CASSSGAFQPQHF.

This clonotype was detected only a few times. This CDR3 reads CASSEPTGIAFF. The CDR3 DNA is TGTGCCAGCAGTGAACCGACAGGGATCGCTTTCTTT. V usage is TRBV2 and J usage is TRBJ1-1; 7 nucleotides match TRBD1. Germline loops: CDR1 SNHLY, CDR2 FYNNEI. CDR3 length: 12 amino acids. V shed 2 bases, J shed 11 bases, and the junction held 5 bases outside the gene matches.

This clonotype was seen only a few times. The V call is TRBV27, the J call TRBJ2-7; D is possibly TRBD1 or TRBD2 (6 bases each). Germline V gene data show CDR1 as MNHEY and CDR2 as SMNVEV (reference sequence). V was cut by 9 bases and J by 3 bases, with 15 bases left in between. The CDR3 has 13 amino acids. The CDR3, as DNA: TGTGCCAGTGGGGGGCACGGCAACTACGAGCAGTACTTC. Its translation: CASGGHGNYEQYF.

DNA of the CDR3: TGCAGTACGGGGGCCGGCGGCAATCAGCCCCAGCATTTT. Translated, it gives CSTGAGGNQPQHF. The rearrangement uses TRBV20-1 and TRBJ1-5, with D possibly matching TRBD1 (6 bases). V was clipped by 8 bases and J by 2 bases, with 13 bases between them. In germline, CDR1 is DFQATT, CDR2 SNEGSKA (reference sequence). The CDR3 runs 13 residues.

The chain combines TRBV6-1 with TRBJ2-2, with D hard to call. The CDR3 runs to 12 residues. Trimming shortened V by 7 bases and J by 7 bases, and 10 bases separated the two germline ends. Germline V CDR1 and CDR2: MNHNS, SASEGT. The CDR3 loop is CASIGISGELFF. Written as DNA, the CDR3 is TGTGCCAGCATCGGTATAAGCGGGGAGCTGTTTTTT.

Comment on this clonotype: One end of the junction is discordant with germline, which a read error may explain. This chain connects TRBV25-1 to TRBJ1-3; weak D call: TRBD1 (6 bases). The CDR3 is 17 residues long. Per germline, CDR1 MGHDK and CDR2 SYGVNS. The CDR3 is CACSATDSSNSGNTIYF. CDR3 DNA sequence: TGTGCCTGCAGTGCAACGGACAGCTCCAACTCTGGAAACACCATATATTTT.

The rearrangement links TRBV6-6 to TRBJ2-7, with D hard to call. Germline V lookup: CDR1 MNHNY, CDR2 SVGAGI (reference sequence). The CDR3 length is 10 residues. V shed 5 bases and J shed 6 bases, with 5 bases lying between them. The CDR3 DNA reads as TGTGCCAGCAGTGAAGGCGAGCAGTACTTC. Translation: CASSEGEQYF.

The rearrangement joins TRBV11-2 to TRBJ2-2, with D maybe TRBD2 (7 bases). The germline CDR1 and CDR2 sequences are SGHAT and FQNNGV. This CDR3 is built from 13 residues. V gave up 10 bases and J gave up 3 bases, with 12 bases separating them. CDR3 protein: CAKRGGDTGELFF. The CDR3 nucleotides read TGTGCCAAAAGAGGGGGGGACACCGGGGAGCTGTTTTTT.

The rearrangement uses TRBV6-5 and TRBJ1-1; 8 bases align to TRBD1. Germline V lookup: CDR1 MNHEY, CDR2 SVGAGI. The CDR3 consists of 15 residues. J lost 4 bases, V lost 2 bases, and 6 bases had no gene match. The CDR3 nucleotides read TGTGCCAGCAGTTACGGCTCAGGGGGCATCACTGAAGCTTTCTTT. Amino acid sequence: CASSYGSGGITEAFF.

This chain links TRBV2 with TRBJ1-1; D is ambiguous. Germline loops: CDR1 SNHLY, CDR2 FYNNEI. The CDR3 consists of 10 residues. The ends were cut back, 6 bases at V and 9 bases at J, with 8 bases in the middle. DNA for the CDR3: TGTGCCAGCAGGGACCCCAAAGCTTTCTTT. This gives the protein CASRDPKAFF.

The rearrangement links TRBV5-1 to TRBJ1-5, with 10 bases lining up with TRBD1. With V trimmed by 2 bases and J by 6 bases, 8 bases remained unmatched. Germline V CDR1 and CDR2: SGHRS, YFSETQ. The CDR3 extends over 16 amino acids. The CDR3 is CASSLRQGARGQPQHF. CDR3 coding DNA: TGCGCCAGCAGCTTACGACAGGGGGCGCGTGGTCAGCCCCAGCATTTT. Together with reference TRBV5-1 and TRBJ1-5, the CDR3 gives the full variable domain: KAGVTQTPRYLIKTRGQQVTLSCSPISGHRSVSWYQQTPGQGLQFLFEYFSETQRNKGNFPGRFSGRQFSNSRSEMNVSTLELGDSALYLCASSLRQGARGQPQHFGDGTRLSIL.

J is TRBJ2-5 and V is TRBV11-2, with TRBD2 as a possible D gene (6 bases). The CDR3 is 16 amino acids. V dropped 4 bases and J dropped 2 bases, with 17 bases sitting between them. CDR1 is SGHAT, CDR2 FQNNGV, per germline. The CDR3 spells CASSSNSGFWQETQYF. The DNA of the CDR3 is TGTGCCAGCAGCTCCAATAGCGGATTTTGGCAAGAGACCCAGTACTTC. Full variable domain (rest looked up from reference TRBV11-2 and TRBJ2-5): EAGVAQSPRYKIIEKRQSVAFWCNPISGHATLYWYQQILGQGPKLLIQFQNNGVVDDSQLPKDRFSAERLKGVDSTLKIQPAKLEDSAVYLCASSSNSGFWQETQYFGPGTRLLVL.

The CDR3 bases are TGTGCCAGCAGCGTAGAGGGGGACCAAGAGACCCAGTACTTC. This codes for CASSVEGDQETQYF. The rearrangement uses TRBV9 and TRBJ2-5, with D possibly TRBD1 on 6 matching bases. This CDR3 has 14 residues. Germline CDR1 is SGDLS and CDR2 is YYNGEE. The V gene lost 0 bases and the J gene lost 0 bases, with 6 bases spanning the gap.

This clonotype showed up just a few times. The chain has TRBV5-5 and TRBJ2-7; TRBD2 matches 12 bases. The CDR3 sequence is 15 residues long. The J segment lost 7 bases and the V segment lost 7 bases, leaving 12 bases of the junction unmatched. Germline-derived CDR1 and CDR2 are SGHKS and YYEKEE (reference sequence). CDR3 bases: TGTGCCAGCTCACCTCTAGCGGGAGGGCCGGGGGAGCAGTACTTC. It is translated as CASSPLAGGPGEQYF.

The gene calls are TRBV29-1 and TRBJ1-3, with 7 bases that match TRBD1. The CDR3 consists of 13 residues. Per germline, CDR1 SQVTM and CDR2 ANQGSEA. After removal of 7 bases from V and 1 base from J, the junction contained 4 bases not matched to a gene. DNA of the CDR3: TGCAGCGCGATGACAGGGTCTGGAAACACCATATATTTT. Residues: CSAMTGSGNTIYF.

In this sample, this clonotype turned up a few times. This sequence joins TRBV2 and TRBJ1-5; the D is unclear. Per germline, CDR1 SNHLY and CDR2 FYNNEI. This CDR3 region has 14 residues. The V end lost 3 bases, the J end lost 4 bases, and 10 bases lay between the germline ends. The CDR3 DNA reads as TGTGCCAGCAGTGATAGGTGGGGAAATCAGCCCCAGCATTTT. As protein: CASSDRWGNQPQHF.

This clonotype was counted ten times or more. The V and J genes are TRBV5-1 and TRBJ1-1; tentative D call: TRBD1 (5 bases). Germline CDR1 reads SGHRS; CDR2 reads YFSETQ. Trimming took off 0 bases at V and 1 base at J, with 10 bases between the two ends. The CDR3 is 15 amino acids. The CDR3 bases are TGCGCCAGCAGCTTGGACTTGGGGCGGAACACTGAAGCTTTCTTT. It specifies CASSLDLGRNTEAFF.

This clonotype was seen many times. V usage is TRBV7-2 and J usage is TRBJ1-1; tentatively, D is TRBD1 (6 bases). V was pared by 8 bases and J by 1 base, with 17 bases between. Germline-derived CDR1 and CDR2 are SGHTA and FQGNSA. The CDR3 totals 15 residues. CDR3 in DNA: TGTGCCAGCCGGTCGGAAGGGGGTGAGAACACTGAAGCTTTCTTT. This gives the protein CASRSEGGENTEAFF.